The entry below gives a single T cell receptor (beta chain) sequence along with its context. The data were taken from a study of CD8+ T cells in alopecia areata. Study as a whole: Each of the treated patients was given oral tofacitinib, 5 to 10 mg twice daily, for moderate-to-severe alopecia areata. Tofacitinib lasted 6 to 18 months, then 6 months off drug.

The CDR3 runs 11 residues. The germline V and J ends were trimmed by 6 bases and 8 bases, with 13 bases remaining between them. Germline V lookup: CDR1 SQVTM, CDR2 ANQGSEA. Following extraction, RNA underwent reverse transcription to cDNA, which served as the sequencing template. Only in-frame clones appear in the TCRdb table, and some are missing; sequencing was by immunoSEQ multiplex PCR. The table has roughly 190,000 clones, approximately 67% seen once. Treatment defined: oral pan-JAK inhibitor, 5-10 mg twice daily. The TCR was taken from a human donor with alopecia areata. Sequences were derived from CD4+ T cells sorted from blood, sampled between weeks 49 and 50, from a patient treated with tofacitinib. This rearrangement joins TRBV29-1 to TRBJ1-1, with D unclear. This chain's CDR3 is CSVAPGAEAFF. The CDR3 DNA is TGCAGCGTCGCGCCGGGCGCCGAAGCTTTCTTT.